This T cell receptor (beta chain) was identified during a study of OX40 agonist ivuxolimab in advanced cancers. General study results and limits: Antigen specificity remained undetermined for the expanded peripheral T cells. Clonal expansion from baseline to week 6 occurred in both CD4+ and CD8+ T cells. The average count of expanded clones was higher among CD8+ T cells than among CD4+.

Method: immunoSEQ multiplex PCR; TCRdb's copy keeps in-frame clones and lacks some. The sample includes 80,000 to 90,000 clones, roughly 80% of them seen just once. About this clone itself: Its antigen remains unidentified.

V lost 5 bases to trimming and J lost 0 bases, with 11 bases between them. The V gene's germline CDR1 is SGHAT and CDR2 FQNNGV. The CDR3 contains 15 residues. The sequence was obtained from an adult with an advanced solid tumor such as melanoma, head and neck, liver or kidney cancer. This chain joins TRBV11-2 and TRBJ2-1; no clear D. The sample in question was CD4+ or CD8+ T cells sorted from blood, obtained in a trial of the OX40 agonist ivuxolimab. The CDR3 coding sequence is TGTGCCAGCAGCGCCCTGGGTAGCTCCTACAATGAGCAGTTCTTC. As protein: CASSALGSSYNEQFF.